The TCR beta chain under discussion was sequenced for a study of blood T cell repertoires in COVID-19. On the study more broadly: From T cells, B-cell-depleted T cells, or PBMCs came the material, which was cDNA or gDNA.

This clone was seen just once. Authors' processing steps: Quantification of nucleated cells was approximated via reference gene primer amplification. Assay: immunoSEQ multiplex PCR; the TCRdb copy retains only in-frame clones and omits some. Clonal size and the V and J genes are those of that table, whereas D and trimming came from the DNA. The repertoire holds 150,000 to 200,000 clones, with roughly 87% as singletons. After removal of 5 bases from V and 7 bases from J, the junction contained 14 bases not matched to a gene. The CDR3 runs to 17 residues. CDR1 is LNHDA, CDR2 SQIVND, per germline (reference sequence). Study members were between about 18 and 100 years old and lived in approximately 25 US regions. The study counted Cohort 3 donors as recovered given two negative PCRs, clearance, or symptom resolution.

Specimen: PBMCs or T cells enriched from blood (not recorded which). The gene calls are TRBV19 and TRBJ1-5; 10 nucleotides line up with TRBD1. This TCR was recovered from a man aged 50 or older who had recovered from COVID-19. The CDR3 sequence is CASSQPSGTGVGQPQHF. In DNA form, the CDR3 reads TGTGCCAGTAGTCAACCCTCGGGGACAGGGGTCGGGCAGCCCCAGCATTTT.